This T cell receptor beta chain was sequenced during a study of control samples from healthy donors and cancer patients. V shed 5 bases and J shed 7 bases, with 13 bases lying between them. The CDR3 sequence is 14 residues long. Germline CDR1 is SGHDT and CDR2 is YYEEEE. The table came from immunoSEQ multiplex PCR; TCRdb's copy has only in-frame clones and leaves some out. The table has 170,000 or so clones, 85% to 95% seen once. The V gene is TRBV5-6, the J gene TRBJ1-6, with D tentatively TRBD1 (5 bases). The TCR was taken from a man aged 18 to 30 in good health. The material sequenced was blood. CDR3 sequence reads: CASRRGRKNSPLHF. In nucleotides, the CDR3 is TGTGCCAGCAGGAGGGGTAGGAAGAATTCACCCCTCCACTTT.